This T cell receptor beta chain was sequenced in a study of CD8 T cells in ankylosing spondylitis. There are a few counts of this clonotype. Its antigen remains unknown. TCRdb re-derived calls from the 5' RACE reads in MiXCR, one entry per CDR3 protein. The sample shows about 350,000 distinct CDR3 sequences, 20% of them seen only once. Study-level results: In ankylosing spondylitis patients, matched synovial fluid reportedly showed significant enrichment of disease-linked clones. Those disease-linked clones were CD8+; they were also relatively rare in peripheral blood. Certain motif variants had earlier been reported in reactive arthritis synovial fluid and blood.

The sample taken for sequencing was blood, either unsorted or a sorted T cell fraction (not recorded which). The source is a male donor with ankylosing spondylitis or in good health (not recorded which).

The DNA for the CDR3 is TGTGCCAGCAGCCAAGATCCAGTGGGGGGGCTACTGCCCTACGAGCAGTACTTC. This encodes CASSQDPVGGLLPYEQYF. This chain uses TRBV4-2 with TRBJ2-7; possible D gene TRBD2, 7 bases. V was cut by 0 bases and J by 2 bases, with 20 bases left in between. Germline V gene data show CDR1 as LGHNA and CDR2 as YNFKEQ. The CDR3 contains 18 residues.